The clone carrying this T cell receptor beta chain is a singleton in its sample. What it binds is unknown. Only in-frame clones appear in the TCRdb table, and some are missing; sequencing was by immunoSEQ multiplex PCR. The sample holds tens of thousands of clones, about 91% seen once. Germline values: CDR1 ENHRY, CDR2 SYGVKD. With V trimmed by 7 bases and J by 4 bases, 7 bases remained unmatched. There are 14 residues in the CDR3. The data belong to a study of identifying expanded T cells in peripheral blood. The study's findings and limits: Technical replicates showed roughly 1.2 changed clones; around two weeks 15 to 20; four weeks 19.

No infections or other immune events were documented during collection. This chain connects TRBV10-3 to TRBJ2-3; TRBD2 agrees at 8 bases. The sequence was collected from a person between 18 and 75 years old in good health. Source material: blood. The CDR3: CAITPGLDSDTQYF. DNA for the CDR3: TGTGCCATCACCCCGGGACTAGATTCAGATACGCAGTATTTT.